This is a list of T cell receptor beta chains from one sample in a study of glioma-infiltrating T cells after dendritic cell vaccination. Clones were sequenced by immunoSEQ multiplex PCR, and TCRdb holds only the in-frame ones, with some missing. The repertoire holds more than 20,000 clones, with roughly nine tenths as singletons. The specimen was blood, collected after dendritic cell vaccination. Receptor source: a human donor with glioblastoma. CDR3s include the opening cysteine and the closing phenylalanine or tryptophan. D genes are given only for firm matches. Part of the rows lack a size; the others show once, few, many or a class for expanded clones.

D	J	size	V	CDR3	DNA
NA	TRBJ1-1	NA	TRBV29-1	CSVAFNTEAFF	TGCAGCGTTGCTTTTAACACTGAAGCTTTCTTT
NA	TRBJ1-2	few	TRBV6-6	CASSSYAATAYGYTF	TGTGCCAGCAGTTCATACGCCGCGACAGCCTATGGCTACACCTTC
TRBD2	TRBJ2-5	NA	TRBV29-1	CSVGAGGRQTQYF	TGCAGCGTTGGAGCGGGGGGGCGGCAGACCCAGTACTTC
NA	TRBJ2-7	NA	TRBV27	CASSLIPSYEQYF	TGTGCCAGCAGTTTAATCCCTTCCTACGAGCAGTACTTC
TRBD1	TRBJ2-3	NA	TRBV27	CASTNRGTGTDTQYF	TGTGCCAGCACCAACAGGGGGACTGGGACAGATACGCAGTATTTT
NA	TRBJ1-5	NA	TRBV30	CAWSAGGYQPQHF	TGTGCCTGGAGTGCGGGGGGCTATCAGCCCCAGCATTTT
TRBD2	TRBJ2-7	NA	TRBV5-4	CASSLGETGREQYF	TGTGCCAGCAGCCTGGGGGAGACCGGGAGGGAGCAGTACTTC
NA	TRBJ2-4	NA	TRBV19	CASSAPGKGNIQYF	TGTGCCAGTAGTGCACCGGGAAAGGGTAACATTCAGTACTTC
TRBD1	TRBJ1-4	NA	TRBV6-4	CASSENRGQNEKLFF	TGTGCCAGCAGTGAAAACAGGGGGCAGAATGAAAAACTGTTTTTT
NA	TRBJ1-1	NA	TRBV6-5	CASSPGSGAEAFF	TGTGCCAGCAGTCCGGGGTCGGGCGCTGAAGCTTTCTTT
TRBD2	TRBJ2-1	few	TRBV7-2	CASSSQLAGVRNEQFF	TGTGCCAGCAGCTCCCAACTAGCGGGGGTAAGGAATGAGCAGTTCTTC
TRBD1	TRBJ1-2	NA	TRBV27	CASREGARNYGYTF	TGTGCCAGCAGGGAGGGGGCGCGGAACTATGGCTACACCTTC
NA	TRBJ2-1	NA	TRBV6-5	CASSSDTSSYNEQFF	TGTGCCAGCAGCTCCGACACTAGCTCCTACAATGAGCAGTTCTTC
NA	TRBJ2-7	once	TRBV10-2	CASSEGSSYEQYF	TGCGCCAGCAGTGAGGGGAGCTCCTACGAGCAGTACTTC
TRBD1	TRBJ1-1	NA	TRBV12-5	CASVPRTGMDGTEAFF	TGTGCTAGTGTCCCGCGGACAGGGATGGATGGGACTGAAGCTTTCTTT
NA	TRBJ1-6	NA	TRBV18	CASSPHGRGNSPLHF	TGTGCCAGCTCACCTCACGGTAGAGGGAATTCCCCCCTCCACTTT
NA	TRBJ1-4	NA	TRBV11-2	CASSPTPTNEKLFF	TGTGCCAGCAGCCCGACTCCAACTAATGAAAAACTGTTTTTT
NA	TRBJ1-6	NA	TRBV4-1	CASSQDGLEGSSYNSPLHF	TGCGCCAGCAGCCAAGATGGGCTTGAAGGCAGCTCCTATAATTCCCCCCTCCACTTT
NA	TRBJ1-3	NA	TRBV11-2	CASSLGGRTISGNTIYF	TGTGCCAGCAGCTTAGGGGGCCGGACGATCTCTGGAAACACCATATATTTT
NA	TRBJ2-7	NA	TRBV6-5	CASRTPQVEQYF	TGTGCCAGCAGGACCCCCCAGGTCGAGCAGTACTTC
TRBD1	TRBJ2-7	NA	TRBV6-5	CASRPDRGGEQYF	TGTGCCAGCAGACCGGACAGGGGGGGGGAGCAGTACTTC
NA	TRBJ1-4	NA	TRBV5-1	CASSLVQTTKRKLFF	TGCGCCAGCAGCTTGGTCCAAACTACGAAGCGAAAACTGTTTTTT
NA	TRBJ2-3	NA	TRBV6-6	CASSYAGALTDTQYF	TGTGCCAGCAGTTACGCGGGGGCCTTAACAGATACGCAGTATTTT
NA	TRBJ2-5	few	TRBV7-6	CASSLGGAVETQYF	TGTGCCAGCAGCTTGGGGGGGGCAGTAGAGACCCAGTACTTC
TRBD2	TRBJ2-3	NA	TRBV5-1	CASSLGDYQHTDTQYF	TGCGCCAGCAGCTTGGGGGACTATCAACACACAGATACGCAGTATTTT
TRBD2	TRBJ2-4	once	TRBV7-6	CASSPGLAGGGGLGIQYF	TGTGCCAGCAGCCCGGGACTAGCGGGTGGGGGTGGTTTGGGCATTCAGTACTTC
TRBD1	TRBJ2-2	NA	TRBV5-1	CASHRQGNTGELFF	TGCGCCAGCCACCGACAGGGAAACACCGGGGAGCTGTTTTTT
TRBD2	TRBJ2-1	NA	TRBV5-1	CASSLMGGVTYNEQFF	TGCGCCAGCAGCTTGATGGGGGGGGTCACCTACAATGAGCAGTTCTTC
NA	TRBJ1-1	once	TRBV18	CASSRLDREAFF	TGTGCCAGCTCACGACTGGACAGAGAAGCTTTCTTT
TRBD1	TRBJ2-5	NA	TRBV29-1	CSPTGPGETQYF	TGCAGCCCGACAGGGCCCGGGGAGACCCAGTACTTC
TRBD1	TRBJ1-6	NA	TRBV11-2	CASSLDPGTGYSPLHF	TGTGCCAGCAGCTTAGATCCCGGGACAGGTTATTCACCCCTCCACTTT
TRBD2	TRBJ2-1	NA	TRBV6-5	CASSSPAGAYNEQFF	TGTGCCAGCAGCTCCCCGGCGGGGGCCTACAATGAGCAGTTCTTC
TRBD1	TRBJ2-7	NA	TRBV2	CASSSMGQGIYEQYF	TGTGCCAGCAGTAGTATGGGACAGGGGATCTACGAGCAGTACTTC
NA	TRBJ1-2	NA	TRBV7-2	CASSLARINGIANYGYTF	TGTGCCAGCAGCTTAGCGCGGATTAACGGAATCGCTAACTATGGCTACACCTTC
NA	TRBJ2-3	NA	TRBV5-6	CASSLGSGTDTQYF	TGTGCCAGCAGCTTGGGTAGCGGCACAGATACGCAGTATTTT
NA	TRBJ2-1	once	TRBV5-1	CASSLVAAPYNEQFF	TGCGCCAGCAGCTTGGTAGCGGCACCCTACAATGAGCAGTTCTTC
TRBD2	TRBJ2-5	once	TRBV5-1	CASSLIIPSGDSQETQYF	TGCGCCAGCAGCCTGATCATTCCTAGCGGGGATTCGCAAGAGACCCAGTACTTC
TRBD1	TRBJ1-6	NA	TRBV30	CAWSLGTGANSPLHF	TGTGCCTGGAGTTTGGGGACAGGGGCTAATTCACCCCTCCACTTT
TRBD1	TRBJ2-7	NA	TRBV10-3	CAIIGTADEQYF	TGTGCCATCATCGGGACAGCCGACGAGCAGTACTTC
TRBD2	TRBJ2-3	NA	TRBV6-1	CAILAGANTDTQYF	TGTGCCATCCTAGCGGGGGCCAACACAGATACGCAGTATTTT
TRBD2	TRBJ2-5	NA	TRBV5-5	CASSSPGGETQYF	TGTGCCAGCAGCTCGCCGGGGGGGGAGACCCAGTACTTC
TRBD1	TRBJ2-3	NA	TRBV7-2	CASSRQGARGTDTQYF	TGTGCCAGCAGCCGACAGGGGGCGAGGGGCACAGATACGCAGTATTTT
TRBD1	TRBJ1-1	NA	TRBV7-9	CASSPPTGGTEAFF	TGTGCCAGCAGCCCACCGACAGGGGGCACTGAAGCTTTCTTT
NA	TRBJ1-3	NA	TRBV11-2	CASSFRRGGNTIYF	TGTGCCAGCAGCTTTCGGCGGGGTGGAAACACCATATATTTT
NA	TRBJ2-5	NA	TRBV6-5	CASMRQGVGGTQYF	TGTGCCAGCATGCGACAGGGAGTGGGAGGGACCCAGTACTTC
TRBD1	TRBJ1-4	NA	TRBV25-1	CASSDASRTGPNEKLFF	TGTGCCAGCAGTGATGCATCGAGGACAGGGCCTAATGAAAAACTGTTTTTT
NA	TRBJ1-1	NA	TRBV5-5	CASSLGLVTEAFF	TGTGCCAGCAGCTTGGGGCTCGTAACTGAAGCTTTCTTT
NA	TRBJ2-7	NA	TRBV6-1	CASSEASSGAEQYF	TGTGCCAGCAGTGAAGCGTCCTCAGGGGCCGAGCAGTACTTC
TRBD1	TRBJ1-5	few	TRBV4-1	CASSQTEQGGQPQHF	TGCGCCAGCAGCCAAACAGAACAGGGGGGACAGCCCCAGCATTTT
NA	TRBJ2-7	NA	TRBV2	CASSEPGNGYEQYF	TGTGCCAGCAGTGAACCAGGTAATGGCTACGAGCAGTACTTC
NA	TRBJ2-1	NA	TRBV12-5	CASGNPGGLVNYNEQFF	TGTGCTAGTGGGAACCCCGGCGGGCTAGTGAATTACAATGAGCAGTTCTTC
NA	TRBJ2-5	NA	TRBV7-2	CASSAMVTREETQYF	TGTGCCAGCAGCGCAATGGTGACTAGGGAAGAGACCCAGTACTTC
NA	TRBJ2-2	once	TRBV29-1	CSVDRVNTGELFF	TGCAGCGTGGATCGGGTAAACACCGGGGAGCTGTTTTTT
NA	TRBJ1-5	NA	TRBV19	CASSDDPNRVNQPQHF	TGTGCCAGTAGTGACGACCCCAACAGGGTCAATCAGCCCCAGCATTTT
NA	TRBJ1-6	NA	TRBV6-5	CASSYAGYSPLHF	TGTGCCAGCAGTTACGCGGGTTATTCACCCCTCCACTTT